These 32 T cell receptor beta chains originate from one sample sequenced in a study of patients and donors after allogeneic stem cell transplantation. MiXCR, applied by TCRdb to the RT-PCR reads, yields one record per CDR3 protein. The table lists 410,000 or so distinct CDR3 sequences, more than 15% of them singletons. The sequenced sample consisted of blood, either unsorted or a sorted T cell fraction (not recorded which). These receptor sequences come from a human donor who was either an allogeneic HSCT recipient or a stem cell or donor lymphocyte infusion donor (not recorded which). It is not recorded whose cells these are; they may come from a transplant donor.

This clonotype was detected only a few times. The chain carries TRBV20-1 and TRBJ2-1; D ambiguous. CDR3 length: 14 amino acids. Per germline, CDR1 DFQATT and CDR2 SNEGSKA (reference sequence). V lost 4 bases and J lost 3, with 13 bases in between. The CDR3 bases are TGCAGTGCTACCTCTGCGAACTACTACAATGAGCAGTTCTTC. It translates to CSATSANYYNEQFF.

The rearrangement joins TRBV7-9 to TRBJ1-4, with TRBD1 matching 7 bases. This CDR3 is built from 14 residues. CDR1 SEHNR and CDR2 FQNEAQ come from the germline V gene (reference sequence). J lost 5 bases, V lost 11 bases, and 11 bases had no gene match. CDR3 amino acids: CAGEKRQGNEKLFF. The CDR3 DNA is TGTGCCGGAGAGAAGCGACAGGGCAATGAAAAACTGTTTTTT.

This clonotype has just a few counts. V and J are TRBV5-1 and TRBJ2-3, with D possibly called TRBD1 or TRBD2 (5 bases each). The CDR3 covers 15 residues. V was clipped by 0 bases and J by 0 bases, with 8 bases between them. Germline V gene sequence: CDR1 SGHRS, CDR2 YFSETQ. The CDR3 spells CASSLVGRSTDTQYF. CDR3 DNA: TGCGCCAGCAGCTTGGTGGGACGGAGCACAGATACGCAGTATTTT.

This clonotype was seen a handful of times. The J gene is TRBJ2-6, the V gene TRBV28; D is unclear. This CDR3 is 15 amino acids long. Per the germline V gene, CDR1 is MDHEN and CDR2 is SYDVKM. Trimming took 7 bases from V and 0 from J, leaving 10 bases between them. CDR3 in amino acids: CASTEDRSGANVLTF. The DNA of the CDR3 is TGTGCCAGCACCGAGGACCGCTCTGGGGCCAACGTCCTGACTTTC.

With regard to this clonotype: A much bigger clone sits one base away, suggesting this may be a read error. This sequence joins TRBV20-1 and TRBJ1-5; 9 nucleotides align to TRBD1. Germline CDR1 is DFQATT and CDR2 is SNEGSKA (reference sequence). With V trimmed by 3 bases and J by 2 bases, 8 bases remained unmatched. This CDR3 contains 16 residues. The CDR3 DNA is TGCAGTGCTAGGAGATTGGGACAGGGACGCAATCAGCCCCAGCATTTT. It specifies CSARRLGQGRNQPQHF.

This clonotype has at least ten counts. The V call is TRBV4-1, the J call TRBJ2-7, with D perhaps matching TRBD2 (6 bases). CDR1 and CDR2 from the germline V gene are MGHRA and YSYEKL. Trimming took 1 base from V and 3 from J, leaving 13 bases between them. The CDR3 totals 15 residues. The CDR3 protein is CASSQGGTVLYEQYF. CDR3 DNA: TGCGCCAGCAGCCAAGGCGGGACGGTCCTCTACGAGCAGTACTTC.

The chain joins TRBV24-1 to TRBJ2-3; the D is unclear. Trimming stripped 4 bases from V and 8 bases from J, with 12 bases between. This CDR3 has 13 amino acids. The germline V gene has CDR1 KGHDR and CDR2 SFDVKD. Here the CDR3 DNA reads TGTGCCACCAGTGACGAACAAGTGGGTACGCAGTATTTT. It is translated as CATSDEQVGTQYF.

The J gene is TRBJ1-6, the V gene TRBV27; the D gene is possibly TRBD1 (5 bases). CDR3 length: 17 residues. Germline V gene lookup returns CDR1 MNHEY and CDR2 SMNVEV (reference sequence). V gave up 3 bases and J gave up 0 bases, with 12 bases separating them. The CDR3 DNA sequence: TGTGCCAGCAGTTTCCTTGCAGGGAGCTCCTATAATTCACCCCTCCACTTT. Protein: CASSFLAGSSYNSPLHF.

This clonotype was detected a few times. The gene calls are TRBV6-2 or TRBV6-3 and TRBJ2-3; no definite D call. V was clipped by 8 bases and J by 1 base, with 7 bases between them. Germline V gene sequence: CDR1 MNHEY, CDR2 SVGEGT. The CDR3 is 12 amino acids. The CDR3, as DNA: TGTGCCAGCGAACGGGGCACAGATACGCAGTATTTT. Protein product: CASERGTDTQYF.

This clonotype occurred many times. The gene calls are TRBV20-1 and TRBJ1-1; 9 bases fit TRBD1. Germline loops: CDR1 DFQATT, CDR2 SNEGSKA (reference sequence). The CDR3 runs 15 residues. The ends lost 6 bases at V and 0 bases at J; junction bases unmatched: 8. The CDR3, as DNA: TGCAGTGCCAAAGGGACAGGGTCGATGAACACTGAAGCTTTCTTT. Its translation is CSAKGTGSMNTEAFF.

This clonotype was detected only a few times. The chain combines TRBV12-3 or TRBV12-4 with TRBJ2-3; no firm D call. This CDR3 contains 15 residues. V was cut by 6 bases and J by 6 bases, with 19 bases left in between. CDR3 sequence reads: CASSSGQAPIDTQYF. For the CDR3, the DNA is TGTGCCAGCAGCTCCGGGCAGGCCCCGATCGATACGCAGTATTTT.

This clonotype was detected a few times. V usage is TRBV18 and J usage is TRBJ2-7; a weak D match, TRBD1 (6 bases). The CDR3 is 15 amino acids. Germline V gene data show CDR1 as KGHSH and CDR2 as LQKENI. V dropped 3 bases and J dropped 5 bases, with 17 bases sitting between them. The CDR3 loop reads CASSPRRQGFHEQYF. Written as DNA, the CDR3 is TGTGCCAGCTCACCGAGGAGGCAGGGGTTCCACGAGCAGTACTTC.

The V gene is TRBV30, the J gene TRBJ1-1; D is perhaps TRBD1 (5 bases). Germline V gene sequence: CDR1 GTSNPN, CDR2 SVGIG (reference sequence). V was cut by 5 bases and J by 6 bases, with 10 bases left in between. The CDR3 totals 11 residues. Here the CDR3 reads CAWRGGAEAFF. For the CDR3, the DNA is TGTGCCTGGCGAGGAGGGGCTGAAGCTTTCTTT.

CDR3 region: CASSPGPYQPQHF. DNA of the CDR3: TGTGCCAGCAGCCCGGGGCCCTATCAGCCCCAGCATTTT. The rearrangement joins TRBV11-2 to TRBJ1-5; a possible D gene is TRBD1 (5 bases). Germline V gene sequence: CDR1 SGHAT, CDR2 FQNNGV. The CDR3 totals 13 residues. Trimming pared 5 bases from V and 5 bases from J, leaving 10 bases between. Variable domain in full (rest from reference TRBV11-2 and TRBJ1-5): EAGVAQSPRYKIIEKRQSVAFWCNPISGHATLYWYQQILGQGPKLLIQFQNNGVVDDSQLPKDRFSAERLKGVDSTLKIQPAKLEDSAVYLCASSPGPYQPQHFGDGTRLSIL.

This clonotype is categorized as medium-sized (0.01 to 0.1%). The chain carries TRBV7-8 and TRBJ2-2; the D is unclear. The ends were cut back, 1 base at V and 3 bases at J, with 6 bases in the middle. CDR1 SGHVS and CDR2 FQNEAQ come from the germline V gene. The CDR3 length is 14 residues. The CDR3 nucleotides read TGTGCCAGCAGCTTAGTTCCGGACACCGGGGAGCTGTTTTTT. This sequence encodes CASSLVPDTGELFF.

V is TRBV7-8 and J is TRBJ2-7, with TRBD2 matching 9 bases. The CDR3 loop spans 15 amino acids. Germline V CDR1 and CDR2: SGHVS, FQNEAQ. V shed 2 bases, J shed 4 bases, and the junction held 6 bases outside the gene matches. The CDR3, as DNA: TGTGCCAGCAGCTTAAAGGCTAGCGGGATTTACGAGCAGTACTTC. Translation: CASSLKASGIYEQYF.

This clonotype has just a few counts. The chain employs TRBV5-4 and TRBJ2-7; 7 nucleotides line up with TRBD1. This CDR3 is 14 amino acids long. Germline CDR1 is SGHNT and CDR2 is YYREEE (reference sequence). V trimming: 3 bases; J trimming: 0 bases; junction bases outside the gene matches: 3. CDR3 in amino acids: CASSYGTVSYEQYF. In DNA, the CDR3 is TGTGCCAGCAGCTACGGGACAGTCTCCTACGAGCAGTACTTC.

The chain combines TRBV4-1 with TRBJ2-1; possible D gene TRBD2, 6 bases. This CDR3 region has 15 residues. The germline V and J ends were trimmed by 4 bases and 7 bases, with 17 bases remaining between them. CDR1 MGHRA and CDR2 YSYEKL come from the germline V gene. CDR3 protein: CASSPSERRGNEQFF. As DNA, the CDR3 is TGCGCCAGCAGCCCTAGCGAGAGAAGGGGTAATGAGCAGTTCTTC.

J is TRBJ1-2 and V is TRBV20-1; 7 bases are shared with TRBD1. V trimming: 1 base; J trimming: 5 bases; junction bases outside the gene matches: 7. The V gene's germline CDR1 is DFQATT and CDR2 SNEGSKA (reference sequence). The CDR3 loop spans 14 amino acids. In DNA, the CDR3 is TGCAGTGCTAGAGCGGGACAGACCATGTATGGCTACACCTTC. Protein sequence: CSARAGQTMYGYTF.

This clonotype was recorded a few times. J is TRBJ2-1 and V is TRBV7-2; 15 positions agree with TRBD2. The germline V gene encodes CDR1 SGHTA and CDR2 FQGNSA. Trimming removed 5 bases from V and 11 bases from J; junction bases left unmatched: 7. This CDR3 comprises 15 residues. CDR3 DNA sequence: TGTGCCAGCAGCCCTGGACTAGCGGGGGGGCAAAAGCAGTTCTTC. Protein sequence: CASSPGLAGGQKQFF.

The rearrangement joins TRBV2 to TRBJ2-3, with 7 bases matching TRBD2. CDR3 length: 14 amino acids. Germline assignment: CDR1 SNHLY and CDR2 FYNNEI. V was clipped by 7 bases and J by 0 bases; unmatched bases: 4. The CDR3 region is CASTSGASTDTQYF. CDR3 in DNA: TGTGCCAGCACTAGCGGCGCTAGCACAGATACGCAGTATTTT. The full variable domain, completed using reference TRBV2 and TRBJ2-3, is EPEVTQTPSHQVTQMGQEVILRCVPISNHLYFYWYRQILGQKVEFLVSFYNNEISEKSEIFDDQFSVERPDGSNFTLKIRSTKLEDSAMYFCASTSGASTDTQYFGPGTRLTVL.

The chain recombines TRBV12-3 or TRBV12-4 with TRBJ1-1, with no clear D. The CDR3 spans 16 residues. The V gene lost 4 bases and the J gene lost 0 bases, with 15 bases spanning the gap. The DNA for the CDR3 is TGTGCCAGCAGTTGGGTCTGGGTGGGCATGAACACTGAAGCTTTCTTT. Its translation: CASSWVWVGMNTEAFF.

V gene TRBV30 combines with J gene TRBJ2-7, with D perhaps matching TRBD1 or TRBD2 (5 bases each). Deletions cut 0 bases from V and 6 bases from J, with 15 bases between. Germline values: CDR1 GTSNPN, CDR2 SVGIG (reference sequence). The CDR3 has 14 amino acids. Here the CDR3 reads CAWSVPASRGEQYF. The CDR3 coding sequence is TGTGCCTGGAGTGTACCGGCCTCGAGGGGCGAGCAGTACTTC.

This clonotype has only a few counts. The chain uses TRBV7-9 and TRBJ1-1, with D unresolved. V lost 0 bases and J lost 1, with 6 bases in between. Germline values: CDR1 SEHNR, CDR2 FQNEAQ (reference sequence). The CDR3 runs 14 residues. In nucleotides, the CDR3 is TGTGCCAGCAGCTTAGCGTACAAGAACACTGAAGCTTTCTTT. Amino acids: CASSLAYKNTEAFF.

The chain is built from TRBV9 and TRBJ2-3; unclear D gene. CDR3 length: 15 amino acids. Trimming shortened V by 0 bases and J by 6 bases, and 14 bases separated the two germline ends. CDR1 and CDR2 from the germline V gene are SGDLS and YYNGEE. The chain's CDR3 is CASSVDWASQDTQYF. Here the CDR3 DNA reads TGTGCCAGCAGCGTAGATTGGGCCTCCCAGGATACGCAGTATTTT. Full variable domain (rest looked up from reference TRBV9 and TRBJ2-3): DSGVTQTPKHLITATGQRVTLRCSPRSGDLSVYWYQQSLDQGLQFLIQYYNGEERAKGNILERFSAQQFPDLHSELNLSSLELGDSALYFCASSVDWASQDTQYFGPGTRLTVL.

This clonotype was counted between two and nine times. The chain is built from TRBV6-5 and TRBJ2-1; 7 positions match TRBD1. Germline V gene lookup returns CDR1 MNHEY and CDR2 SVGAGI. The CDR3 has 16 residues. Trimming at V came to 1 base and at J to 4 bases, leaving 7 bases not matched to a gene. CDR3 loop: CASSYFTGTAYNEQFF. DNA of the CDR3: TGTGCCAGCAGTTACTTCACCGGGACAGCATACAATGAGCAGTTCTTC.

The chain carries TRBV3-1 and TRBJ2-7; the D gene could be TRBD1 or TRBD2 (5 bases each). The V end lost 4 bases, the J end lost 4 bases, and 11 bases lay between the germline ends. The CDR3 runs 13 residues. Germline values: CDR1 LGHDT, CDR2 YNNKEL (reference sequence). CDR3 region: CASSPGTWYEQYF. The CDR3 region has the DNA TGTGCCAGCAGCCCCGGGACCTGGTACGAGCAGTACTTC.

This clonotype was observed at least ten times. The CDR3 sequence is CASSGDRDVAYEQYF. The CDR3 nucleotides read TGTGCCAGCAGTGGGGACAGGGACGTTGCCTACGAGCAGTACTTC. This chain links TRBV12-3 or TRBV12-4 with TRBJ2-7; TRBD1 aligns across 9 bases. CDR3 length: 15 amino acids. The V gene end was trimmed by 5 bases and the J gene end by 2 bases; junction bases not matched to a gene: 7.

Only a few counts were recorded for this clonotype. This chain uses TRBV28 with TRBJ2-5; weak D call: TRBD2 (5 bases). The CDR3 consists of 13 residues. Trimming pared 8 bases from V and 3 bases from J, leaving 13 bases between. Germline CDR1 is MDHEN and CDR2 is SYDVKM. This chain's CDR3 is CASLASWEETQYF. CDR3 bases: TGTGCCAGCCTGGCTAGCTGGGAAGAGACCCAGTACTTC.

This clonotype occurred many times. DNA for the CDR3: TGTGCCAGCAGTTTACTTAGCAATGAGCAGTTCTTC. Its protein is CASSLLSNEQFF. The V gene is TRBV12-3 or TRBV12-4, the J gene TRBJ2-1; D is uncertain. Deletions cut 2 bases from V and 6 bases from J, with 5 bases between. The CDR3 has 12 residues.

Points on this clonotype: The junction and the germline gene differ at one end; a read error may be behind it. The chain couples TRBV19 to TRBJ1-1; tentative D call: TRBD1 (6 bases). CDR1 and CDR2 from the germline V gene are LNHDA and SQIVND (reference sequence). The CDR3 spans 11 residues. CDR3 in DNA: TGTGCCAGTAGCATAGGGGGTGAAGCTTTCTTT. Translating gives CASSIGGEAFF.

This chain uses TRBV15 with TRBJ1-2, with 7 nucleotides matching TRBD1. Germline V gives CDR1 LNHNV, CDR2 YYDKDF (reference sequence). CDR3 size: 16 residues. Trimming at V came to 1 base and at J to 3 bases, leaving 8 bases not matched to a gene. This CDR3 is CATSRGDSKLDYGYTF. CDR3 in DNA: TGTGCCACCAGCAGAGGGGACAGCAAGCTGGACTATGGCTACACCTTC.